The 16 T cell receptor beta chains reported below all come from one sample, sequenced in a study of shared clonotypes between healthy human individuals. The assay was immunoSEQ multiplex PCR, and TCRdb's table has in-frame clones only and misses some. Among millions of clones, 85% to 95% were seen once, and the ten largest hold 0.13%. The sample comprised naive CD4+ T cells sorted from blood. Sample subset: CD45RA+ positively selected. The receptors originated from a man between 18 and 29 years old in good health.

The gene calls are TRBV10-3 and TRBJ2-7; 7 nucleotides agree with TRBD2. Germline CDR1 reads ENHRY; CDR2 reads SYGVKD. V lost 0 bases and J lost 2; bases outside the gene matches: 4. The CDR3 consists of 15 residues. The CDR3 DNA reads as TGTGCCATCAGTGAGTCGCCCGCGGGGGCCTACGAGCAGTACTTC. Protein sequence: CAISESPAGAYEQYF.

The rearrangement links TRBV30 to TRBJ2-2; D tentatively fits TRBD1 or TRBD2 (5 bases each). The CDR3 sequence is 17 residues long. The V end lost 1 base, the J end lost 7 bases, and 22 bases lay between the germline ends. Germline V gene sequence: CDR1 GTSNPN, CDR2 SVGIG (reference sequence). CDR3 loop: CAWSGVTGHTTGGELFF. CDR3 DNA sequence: TGTGCCTGGAGTGGGGTGACGGGGCATACCACCGGCGGGGAGCTGTTTTTT.

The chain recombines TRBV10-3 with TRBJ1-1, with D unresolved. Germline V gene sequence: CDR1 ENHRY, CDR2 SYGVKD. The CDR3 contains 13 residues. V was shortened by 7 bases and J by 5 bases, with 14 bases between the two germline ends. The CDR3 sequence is CAINVGVGTEAFF. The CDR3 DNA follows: TGTGCCATCAATGTCGGGGTTGGGACTGAAGCTTTCTTT.

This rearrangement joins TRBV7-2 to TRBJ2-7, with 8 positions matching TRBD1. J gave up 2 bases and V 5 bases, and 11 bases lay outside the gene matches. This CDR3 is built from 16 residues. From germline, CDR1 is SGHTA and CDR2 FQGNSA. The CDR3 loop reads CASSLTRQGPPYEQYF. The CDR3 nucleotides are TGTGCCAGCAGCCTTACTCGACAGGGGCCCCCCTACGAGCAGTACTTC.

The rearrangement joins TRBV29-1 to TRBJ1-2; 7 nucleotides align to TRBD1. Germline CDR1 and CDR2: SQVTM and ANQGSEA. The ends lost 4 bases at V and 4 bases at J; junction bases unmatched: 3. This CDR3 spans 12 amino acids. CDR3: CSVVQGIYGYTF. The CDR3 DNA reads TGCAGCGTTGTACAGGGGATCTATGGCTACACCTTC.

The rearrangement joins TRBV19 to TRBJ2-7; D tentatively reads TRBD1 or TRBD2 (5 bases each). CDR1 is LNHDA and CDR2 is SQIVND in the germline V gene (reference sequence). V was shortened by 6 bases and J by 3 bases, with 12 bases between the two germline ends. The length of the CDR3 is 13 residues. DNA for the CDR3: TGTGCCAGTAGCCTGGGACGGTACTACGAGCAGTACTTC. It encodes CASSLGRYYEQYF.

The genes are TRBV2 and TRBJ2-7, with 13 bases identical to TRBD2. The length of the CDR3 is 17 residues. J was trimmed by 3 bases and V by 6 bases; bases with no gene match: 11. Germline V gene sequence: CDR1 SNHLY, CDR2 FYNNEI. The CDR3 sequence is CASRWRTSGRKVYEQYF. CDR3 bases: TGTGCCAGCAGATGGCGGACTAGCGGGAGAAAGGTCTACGAGCAGTACTTC.

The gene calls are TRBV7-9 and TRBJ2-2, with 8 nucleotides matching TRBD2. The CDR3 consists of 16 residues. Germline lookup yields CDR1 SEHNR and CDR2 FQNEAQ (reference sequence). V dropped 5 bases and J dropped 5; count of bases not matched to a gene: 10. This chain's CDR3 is CASSGTSWAGTGELFF. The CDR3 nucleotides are TGTGCCAGCAGCGGGACTAGTTGGGCCGGGACCGGGGAGCTGTTTTTT.

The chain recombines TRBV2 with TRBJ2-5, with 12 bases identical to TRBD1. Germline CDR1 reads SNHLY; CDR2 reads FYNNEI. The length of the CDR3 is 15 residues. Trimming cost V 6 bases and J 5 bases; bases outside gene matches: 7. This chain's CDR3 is CASSGTGGRGETQYF. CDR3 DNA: TGTGCCAGCAGCGGGACAGGGGGCAGAGGGGAGACCCAGTACTTC.

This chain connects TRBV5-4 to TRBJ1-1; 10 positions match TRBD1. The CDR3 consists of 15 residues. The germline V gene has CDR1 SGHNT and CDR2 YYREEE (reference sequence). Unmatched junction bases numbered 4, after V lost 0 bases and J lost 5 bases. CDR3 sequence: CASSLGQGARTEAFF. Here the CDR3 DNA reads TGTGCCAGCAGCTTGGGACAGGGGGCGCGAACTGAAGCTTTCTTT.

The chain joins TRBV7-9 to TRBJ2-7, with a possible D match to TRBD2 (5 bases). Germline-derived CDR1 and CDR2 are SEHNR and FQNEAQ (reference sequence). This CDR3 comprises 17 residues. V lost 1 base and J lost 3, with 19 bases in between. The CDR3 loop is CASSLGVTAARGYEQYF. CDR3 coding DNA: TGTGCCAGCAGCTTAGGAGTCACGGCAGCCCGGGGCTACGAGCAGTACTTC. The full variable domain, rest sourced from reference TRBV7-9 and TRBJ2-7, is DTGVSQNPRHKITKRGQNVTFRCDPISEHNRLYWYRQTLGQGPEFLTYFQNEAQLEKSRLLSDRFSAERPKGSFSTLEIQRTEQGDSAMYLCASSLGVTAARGYEQYFGPGTRLTVT.

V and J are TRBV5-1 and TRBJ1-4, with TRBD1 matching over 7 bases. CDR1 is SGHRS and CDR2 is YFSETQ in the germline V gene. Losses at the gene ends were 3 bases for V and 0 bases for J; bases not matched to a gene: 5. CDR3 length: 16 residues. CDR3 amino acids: CASSWDSAATNEKLFF. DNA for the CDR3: TGCGCCAGCAGCTGGGACAGCGCTGCAACTAATGAAAAACTGTTTTTT. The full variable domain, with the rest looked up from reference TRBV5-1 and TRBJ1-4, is KAGVTQTPRYLIKTRGQQVTLSCSPISGHRSVSWYQQTPGQGLQFLFEYFSETQRNKGNFPGRFSGRQFSNSRSEMNVSTLELGDSALYLCASSWDSAATNEKLFFGSGTQLSVL.

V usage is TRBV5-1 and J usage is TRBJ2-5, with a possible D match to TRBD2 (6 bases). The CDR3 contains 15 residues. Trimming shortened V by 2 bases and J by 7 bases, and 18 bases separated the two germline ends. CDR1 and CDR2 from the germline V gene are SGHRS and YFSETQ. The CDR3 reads CASSFTGSPEGTQYF. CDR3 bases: TGCGCCAGCAGCTTTACCGGGAGTCCCGAAGGGACCCAGTACTTC.

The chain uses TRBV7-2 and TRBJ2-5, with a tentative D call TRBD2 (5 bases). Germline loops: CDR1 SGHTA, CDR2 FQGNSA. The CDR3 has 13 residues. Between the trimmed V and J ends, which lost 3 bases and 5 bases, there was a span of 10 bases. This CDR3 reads CASSLSRDETQYF. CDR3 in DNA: TGTGCCAGCAGCTTGAGTCGGGATGAGACCCAGTACTTC. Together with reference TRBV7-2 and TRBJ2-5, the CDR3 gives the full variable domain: GAGVSQSPSNKVTEKGKDVELRCDPISGHTALYWYRQSLGQGLEFLIYFQGNSAPDKSGLPSDRFSAERTGGSVSTLTIQRTQQEDSAVYLCASSLSRDETQYFGPGTRLLVL.

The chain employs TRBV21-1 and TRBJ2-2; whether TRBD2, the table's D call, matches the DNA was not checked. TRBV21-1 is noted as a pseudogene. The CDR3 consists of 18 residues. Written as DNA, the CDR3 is TGTGCCAGCAGCTTTCAACTAGCGGGAGGGCCGGACACCGGGGAGCTGTTTTTT. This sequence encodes CASSFQLAGGPDTGELFF.

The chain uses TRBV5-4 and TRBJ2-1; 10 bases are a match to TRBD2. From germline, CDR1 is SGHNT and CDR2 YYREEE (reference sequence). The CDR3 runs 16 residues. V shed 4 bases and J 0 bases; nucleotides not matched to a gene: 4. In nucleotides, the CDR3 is TGTGCCAGCAGCGCTAGCGGGAGTAGCTCCTACAATGAGCAGTTCTTC. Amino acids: CASSASGSSSYNEQFF.